The 9 T cell receptor beta chains below all came from one sample that was sequenced in a study of cytomegalovirus exposure and HLA in healthy donors. PCR used 60 Vbeta primers and 13 Jbeta primers. Assay used: immunoSEQ multiplex PCR; TCRdb lists only in-frame clones, some missing. The data show 110,000 or so clones, approximately 80% seen once. Sequenced sample: PBMCs. The receptors derive from a female donor in good health and CMV-seronegative.

This clone was recorded a few times. The rearrangement uses TRBV19 and TRBJ2-5; TRBD1 aligns across 12 bases. After removal of 4 bases from V and 5 bases from J, the junction contained 8 bases not matched to a gene. Germline CDR1 and CDR2: LNHDA and SQIVND (reference sequence). This CDR3 region has 16 residues. CDR3 loop: CASSTSGQGAWETQYF. In DNA, the CDR3 is TGTGCCAGTAGTACATCGGGACAGGGGGCATGGGAGACCCAGTACTTC.

The V gene is TRBV6-5, the J gene TRBJ1-2; D possibly corresponds to TRBD1 (5 bases). V gave up 6 bases and J gave up 7 bases, with 18 bases separating them. CDR1 is MNHEY and CDR2 is SVGAGI in the germline V gene. There are 14 residues in the CDR3. The CDR3 coding sequence is TGTGCCAGCAGAGACACAACAGGAGTGGGTGGCTACACCTTC. It encodes CASRDTTGVGGYTF.

V usage is TRBV4-3 and J usage is TRBJ2-5; D is perhaps TRBD1 (6 bases). V was trimmed by 3 bases and J by 5 bases, leaving 19 bases between them. CDR1 and CDR2 from the germline V gene are LGHNA and YSLEER. The CDR3 extends over 16 amino acids. The CDR3 here is CASSQISGVPRETQYF. The CDR3 coding sequence is TGCGCCAGCAGCCAGATTTCAGGGGTTCCCCGGGAGACCCAGTACTTC.

This clone was observed a single time. The V gene is TRBV10-3, the J gene TRBJ2-5, with 8 bases matching TRBD1. The CDR3 consists of 15 residues. The V segment lost 10 bases and the J segment 2 bases; nucleotides outside the gene matches: 12. Germline V gene sequence: CDR1 ENHRY, CDR2 SYGVKD. The CDR3 spells CATRPGGRGQETQYF. CDR3 DNA: TGTGCCACCCGGCCAGGGGGCAGGGGACAAGAGACCCAGTACTTC.

The rearrangement joins TRBV6-5 to TRBJ2-2; D call uncertain. Germline V gene lookup returns CDR1 MNHEY and CDR2 SVGAGI. Trimming left V 4 bases short and J 0 bases short, with 3 bases between. The CDR3 length is 13 residues. CDR3 loop: CASSSANTGELFF. For the CDR3, the DNA is TGTGCCAGCAGTTCAGCGAACACCGGGGAGCTGTTTTTT.

V is TRBV5-4 and J is TRBJ2-2; 7 bases match TRBD1. V gave up 5 bases and J gave up 4 bases; unmatched junction bases: 5. The CDR3 contains 14 residues. Germline V CDR1 and CDR2: SGHNT, YYREEE (reference sequence). CDR3 in amino acids: CASRTTGVTGELFF. In DNA, the CDR3 is TGTGCCAGCAGAACCACAGGGGTCACCGGGGAGCTGTTTTTT. The full variable domain, completed using reference TRBV5-4 and TRBJ2-2, is ETGVTQSPTHLIKTRGQQVTLRCSSQSGHNTVSWYQQALGQGPQFIFQYYREEENGRGNFPPRFSGLQFPNYSSELNVNALELDDSALYLCASRTTGVTGELFFGEGSRLTVL.

This clone turned up a few times. As DNA, the CDR3 is TGTGCCAGCAGCTTTCATCGGGGTGCCACTGAAGCTTTCTTT. Translated, it gives CASSFHRGATEAFF. The gene calls are TRBV5-5 and TRBJ1-1; no definite D call. CDR1 SGHKS and CDR2 YYEKEE come from the germline V gene (reference sequence). V was clipped by 2 bases and J by 4 bases, with 12 bases between them. CDR3 length: 14 residues.

The J gene is TRBJ2-7, the V gene TRBV5-1; 7 nucleotides agree with TRBD2. The CDR3 contains 14 residues. The germline gives CDR1 SGHRS, CDR2 YFSETQ. V trimming: 0 bases; J trimming: 3 bases; junction bases outside the gene matches: 3. The DNA for the CDR3 is TGCGCCAGCAGCTTGGAAGGGAGGGACTACGAGCAGTACTTC. This codes for CASSLEGRDYEQYF. The variable domain in full, completed from reference TRBV5-1 and TRBJ2-7, reads KAGVTQTPRYLIKTRGQQVTLSCSPISGHRSVSWYQQTPGQGLQFLFEYFSETQRNKGNFPGRFSGRQFSNSRSEMNVSTLELGDSALYLCASSLEGRDYEQYFGPGTRLTVT.

The rearrangement links TRBV7-2 to TRBJ2-3; 12 bases fit TRBD2. The germline V gene has CDR1 SGHTA and CDR2 FQGNSA. With 1 base clipped from V and 7 bases from J, the junction kept 3 bases outside the gene matches. The CDR3 has 15 residues. The CDR3 is CASSLVTSGGNTQYF. The CDR3 DNA sequence: TGTGCCAGCAGCTTAGTTACTAGCGGGGGGAATACGCAGTATTTT. Filled out from reference TRBV7-2 and TRBJ2-3, the complete variable domain reads GAGVSQSPSNKVTEKGKDVELRCDPISGHTALYWYRQSLGQGLEFLIYFQGNSAPDKSGLPSDRFSAERTGGSVSTLTIQRTQQEDSAVYLCASSLVTSGGNTQYFGPGTRLTVL.